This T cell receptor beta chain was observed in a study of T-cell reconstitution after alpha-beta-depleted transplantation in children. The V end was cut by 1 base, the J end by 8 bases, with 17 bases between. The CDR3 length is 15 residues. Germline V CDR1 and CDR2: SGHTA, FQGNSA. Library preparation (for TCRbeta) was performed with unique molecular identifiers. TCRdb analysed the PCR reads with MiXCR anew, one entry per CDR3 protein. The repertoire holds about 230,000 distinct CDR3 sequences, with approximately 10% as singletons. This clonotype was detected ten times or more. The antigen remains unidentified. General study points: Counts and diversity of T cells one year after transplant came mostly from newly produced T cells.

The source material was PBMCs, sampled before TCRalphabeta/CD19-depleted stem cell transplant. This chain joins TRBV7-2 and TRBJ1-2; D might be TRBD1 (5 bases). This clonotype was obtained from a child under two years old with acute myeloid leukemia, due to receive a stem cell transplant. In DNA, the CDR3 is TGTGCCAGCAGCTTAGATCCTACAGGATCGGGGGGCTACACCTTC. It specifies CASSLDPTGSGGYTF.